The 11 T cell receptor beta chains below all came from one sample that was sequenced in a study of blood T cell repertoires in COVID-19. Sequencing used immunoSEQ multiplex PCR; TCRdb keeps in-frame clones, though not all of them. The sample has tens of thousands of clones; around nine tenths are singletons. The material sequenced was peripheral blood. The receptor source for this set is a human donor in a cohort sampled during active COVID-19.

The chain employs TRBV27 and TRBJ1-1; D is perhaps TRBD1 (6 bases). V dropped 5 bases and J dropped 3 bases, with 19 bases sitting between them. Germline V gene sequence: CDR1 MNHEY, CDR2 SMNVEV (reference sequence). CDR3 length: 16 amino acids. The CDR3 sequence: CASSGAPGRGHTEAFF. CDR3 nucleotides: TGTGCCAGCAGTGGGGCTCCGGGCAGGGGTCACACTGAAGCTTTCTTT.

The chain recombines TRBV30 with TRBJ2-3, with 12 bases identical to TRBD2. CDR1 is GTSNPN and CDR2 is SVGIG in the germline V gene (reference sequence). The CDR3 loop spans 14 amino acids. The V gene end was trimmed by 5 bases and the J gene end by 0 bases; junction bases not matched to a gene: 0. CDR3 DNA sequence: TGTGCCTGGGGGACTAGCGGGAGCACAGATACGCAGTATTTT. Residues: CAWGTSGSTDTQYF.

The chain couples TRBV5-1 to TRBJ2-7, with 9 bases fitting TRBD1. Per the germline V gene, CDR1 is SGHRS and CDR2 is YFSETQ. Unmatched junction bases numbered 10, after V lost 5 bases and J lost 4 bases. The length of the CDR3 is 15 residues. The CDR3 here is CASSNSGTGYYEQYF. Written as DNA, the CDR3 is TGCGCCAGCAGTAATTCCGGGACAGGGTATTACGAGCAGTACTTC.

This clone was seen more than once but under ten times. The rearrangement links TRBV6-2 or TRBV6-3 to TRBJ2-7; D is unclear. Trimming took 7 bases from V and 3 from J, leaving 16 bases between them. The CDR3 extends over 14 amino acids. Per germline, CDR1 MNHEY and CDR2 SVGEGT. CDR3 in amino acids: CASTPVNSGYEQYF. DNA of the CDR3: TGTGCCAGCACCCCCGTTAACAGTGGCTACGAGCAGTACTTC.

In this sample, this clone turned up once. V gene TRBV9 combines with J gene TRBJ2-2, with 7 nucleotides matching TRBD2. V lost 4 bases, J lost 6 bases, and 21 bases stayed unmatched. Germline CDR1 SGDLS, CDR2 YYNGEE. This CDR3 region has 19 residues. CDR3 nucleotide sequence: TGTGCCAGCAGCTACTCCCTCCCGGGACTAAACCGAGGGGCCGGGGAGCTGTTTTTT. Amino acids: CASSYSLPGLNRGAGELFF.

The V gene is TRBV9, the J gene TRBJ2-2; 13 nucleotides align to TRBD2. The length of the CDR3 is 16 residues. CDR1 SGDLS and CDR2 YYNGEE come from the germline V gene. The trim removed 2 bases at V and 7 bases at J, leaving 5 bases unmatched. CDR3 coding DNA: TGTGCCAGCAGCGTTAGGACTAGCGGGAGTATCGGGGAGCTGTTTTTT. Its translation: CASSVRTSGSIGELFF.

V usage is TRBV5-4 and J usage is TRBJ2-3; 9 bases are a match to TRBD2. CDR3 length equals 16 residues. From germline, CDR1 is SGHNT and CDR2 YYREEE (reference sequence). V shed 4 bases and J 2 bases; nucleotides not matched to a gene: 8. The CDR3 DNA follows: TGTGCCAGCAGCCACCGATCTAGCGGGGCCACAGATACGCAGTATTTT. Encoded protein: CASSHRSSGATDTQYF.

V is TRBV7-9 and J is TRBJ2-3; 8 bases match TRBD1. This CDR3 has 15 amino acids. Germline values: CDR1 SEHNR, CDR2 FQNEAQ (reference sequence). V lost 0 bases and J lost 5; bases outside the gene matches: 4. In nucleotides, the CDR3 is TGTGCCAGCAGCTTAGCACAGGGGGGCGGAGATACGCAGTATTTT. It encodes CASSLAQGGGDTQYF.

The sample holds a few counts of this clone. The chain recombines TRBV7-9 with TRBJ2-3; 9 nucleotides agree with TRBD2. This CDR3 contains 16 residues. The V gene end was trimmed by 5 bases and the J gene end by 0 bases; junction bases not matched to a gene: 6. The germline V gene encodes CDR1 SEHNR and CDR2 FQNEAQ (reference sequence). The CDR3, as DNA: TGTGCCAGCAGCCCGCGGGGGGGCCCTAGCACAGATACGCAGTATTTT. It specifies CASSPRGGPSTDTQYF.

This clone has a single count. This sequence joins TRBV4-1 and TRBJ1-1, with TRBD1 as a possible D gene (5 bases). Germline CDR1 reads MGHRA; CDR2 reads YSYEKL. Trimming removed 4 bases at V and 3 bases at J, with 15 bases between. The CDR3 covers 15 residues. CDR3 protein: CASSPYGGVDTEAFF. DNA for the CDR3: TGCGCCAGCAGCCCTTATGGAGGGGTTGACACTGAAGCTTTCTTT.

V usage is TRBV9 and J usage is TRBJ2-7; 7 bases are a match to TRBD2. There are 16 residues in the CDR3. J lost 3 bases, V lost 0 bases, and 9 bases had no gene match. CDR1 is SGDLS, CDR2 YYNGEE, per germline. CDR3 region: CASSVGFLAGNYEQYF. The CDR3 DNA follows: TGTGCCAGCAGCGTAGGGTTCTTAGCGGGTAACTACGAGCAGTACTTC.